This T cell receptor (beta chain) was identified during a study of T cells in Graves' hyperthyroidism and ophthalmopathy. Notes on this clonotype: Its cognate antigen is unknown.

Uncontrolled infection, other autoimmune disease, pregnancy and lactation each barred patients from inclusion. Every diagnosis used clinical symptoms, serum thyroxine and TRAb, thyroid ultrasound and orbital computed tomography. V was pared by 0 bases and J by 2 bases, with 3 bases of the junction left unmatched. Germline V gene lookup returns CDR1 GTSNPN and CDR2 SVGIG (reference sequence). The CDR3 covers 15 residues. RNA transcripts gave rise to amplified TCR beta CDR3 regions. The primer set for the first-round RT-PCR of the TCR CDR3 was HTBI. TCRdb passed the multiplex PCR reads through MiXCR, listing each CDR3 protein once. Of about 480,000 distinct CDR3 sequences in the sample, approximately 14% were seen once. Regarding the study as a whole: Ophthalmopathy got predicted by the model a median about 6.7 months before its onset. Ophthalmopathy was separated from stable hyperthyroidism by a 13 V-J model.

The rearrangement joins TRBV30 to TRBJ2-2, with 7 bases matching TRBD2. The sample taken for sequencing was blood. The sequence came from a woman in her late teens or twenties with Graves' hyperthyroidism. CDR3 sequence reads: CAWSVIAGNTGELFF. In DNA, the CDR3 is TGTGCCTGGAGTGTAATAGCGGGTAACACCGGGGAGCTGTTTTTT.